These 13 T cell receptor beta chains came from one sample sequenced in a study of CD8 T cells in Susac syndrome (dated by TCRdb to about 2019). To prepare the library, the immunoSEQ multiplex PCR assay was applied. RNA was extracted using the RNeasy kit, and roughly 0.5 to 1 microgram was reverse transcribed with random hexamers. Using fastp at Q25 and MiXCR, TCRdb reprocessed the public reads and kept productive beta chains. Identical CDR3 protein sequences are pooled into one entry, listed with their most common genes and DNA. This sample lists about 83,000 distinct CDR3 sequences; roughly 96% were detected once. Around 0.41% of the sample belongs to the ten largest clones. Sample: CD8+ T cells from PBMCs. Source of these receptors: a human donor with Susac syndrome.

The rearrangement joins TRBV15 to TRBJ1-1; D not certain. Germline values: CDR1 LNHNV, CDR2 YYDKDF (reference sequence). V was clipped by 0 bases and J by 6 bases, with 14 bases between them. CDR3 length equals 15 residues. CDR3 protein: CATSRDPGRSAEAFF. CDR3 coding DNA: TGTGCCACCAGCAGAGATCCGGGGAGAAGTGCTGAAGCTTTCTTT.

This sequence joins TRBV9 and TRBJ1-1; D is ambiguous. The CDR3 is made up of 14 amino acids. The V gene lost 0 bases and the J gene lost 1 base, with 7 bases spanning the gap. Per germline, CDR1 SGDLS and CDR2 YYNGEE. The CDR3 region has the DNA TGTGCCAGCAGCGTAGCAGACGGGAACACTGAAGCTTTCTTT. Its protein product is CASSVADGNTEAFF.

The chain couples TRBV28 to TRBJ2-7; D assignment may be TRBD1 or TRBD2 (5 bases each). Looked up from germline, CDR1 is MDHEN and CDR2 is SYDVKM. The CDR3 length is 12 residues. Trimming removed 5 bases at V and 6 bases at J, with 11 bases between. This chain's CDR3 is CASSTGTLEQYF. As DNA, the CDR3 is TGTGCCAGCAGTACCGGGACCCTCGAGCAGTACTTC. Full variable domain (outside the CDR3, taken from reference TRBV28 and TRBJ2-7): DVKVTQSSRYLVKRTGEKVFLECVQDMDHENMFWYRQDPGLGLRLIYFSYDVKMKEKGDIPEGYSVSREKKERFSLILESASTNQTSMYLCASSTGTLEQYFGPGTRLTVT.

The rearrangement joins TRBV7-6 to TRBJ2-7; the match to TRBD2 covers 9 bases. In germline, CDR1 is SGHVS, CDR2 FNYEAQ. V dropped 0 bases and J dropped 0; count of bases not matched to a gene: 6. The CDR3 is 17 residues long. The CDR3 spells CASSLASSGRPSYEQYF. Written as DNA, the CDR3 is TGTGCCAGCAGCTTAGCGTCGAGCGGGAGGCCCTCCTACGAGCAGTACTTC.

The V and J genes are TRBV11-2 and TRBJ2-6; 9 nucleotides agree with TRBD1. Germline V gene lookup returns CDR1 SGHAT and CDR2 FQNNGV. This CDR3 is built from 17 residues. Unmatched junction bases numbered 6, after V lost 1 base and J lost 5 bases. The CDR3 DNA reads TGTGCCAGCAGCTTAGCTCCGGGACAGGGTCGGGCCAACGTCCTGACTTTC. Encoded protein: CASSLAPGQGRANVLTF.

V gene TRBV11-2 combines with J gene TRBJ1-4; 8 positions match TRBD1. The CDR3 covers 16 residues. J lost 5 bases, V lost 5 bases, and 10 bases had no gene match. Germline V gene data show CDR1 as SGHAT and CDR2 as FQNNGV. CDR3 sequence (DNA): TGTGCCAGCAGCATTAGTGGCAGGGGGCCAAATGAAAAACTGTTTTTT. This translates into CASSISGRGPNEKLFF.

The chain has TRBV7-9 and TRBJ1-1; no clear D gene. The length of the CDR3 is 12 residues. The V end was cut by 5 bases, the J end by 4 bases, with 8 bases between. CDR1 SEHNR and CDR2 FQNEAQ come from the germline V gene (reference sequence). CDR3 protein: CASSGQGTEAFF. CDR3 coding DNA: TGTGCCAGCAGCGGGCAAGGCACTGAAGCTTTCTTT.

The CDR3 nucleotides are TGTGCCAGCAGCGTAGACACAGGGAACACTGAAGCTTTCTTT. Encoded protein: CASSVDTGNTEAFF. The chain links TRBV9 to TRBJ1-1; D might be TRBD1 (5 bases). The CDR3 consists of 14 residues. CDR1 SGDLS and CDR2 YYNGEE come from the germline V gene. V lost 0 bases to trimming and J lost 1 base, with 7 bases between them.

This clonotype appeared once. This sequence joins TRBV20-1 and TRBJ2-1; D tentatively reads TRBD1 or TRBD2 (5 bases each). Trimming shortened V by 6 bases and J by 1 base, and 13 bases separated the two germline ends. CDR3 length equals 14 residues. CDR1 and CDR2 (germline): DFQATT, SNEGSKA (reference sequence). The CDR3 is CSAGASGSYNEQFF. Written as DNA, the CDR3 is TGCAGTGCCGGGGCCTCAGGGTCCTACAATGAGCAGTTCTTC.

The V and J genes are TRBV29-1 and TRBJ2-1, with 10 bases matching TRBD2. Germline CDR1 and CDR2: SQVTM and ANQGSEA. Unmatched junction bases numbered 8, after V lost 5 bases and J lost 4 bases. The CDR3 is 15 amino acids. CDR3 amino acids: CSVHGTSVKYNEQFF. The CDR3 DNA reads TGCAGCGTTCATGGGACTAGCGTCAAGTACAATGAGCAGTTCTTC.

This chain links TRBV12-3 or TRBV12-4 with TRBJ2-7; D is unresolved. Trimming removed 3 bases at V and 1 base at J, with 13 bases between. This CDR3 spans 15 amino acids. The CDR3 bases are TGTGCCAGCAGTTTGGGGTTTGGCGCTTCCTACGAGCAGTACGTC. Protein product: CASSLGFGASYEQYV.

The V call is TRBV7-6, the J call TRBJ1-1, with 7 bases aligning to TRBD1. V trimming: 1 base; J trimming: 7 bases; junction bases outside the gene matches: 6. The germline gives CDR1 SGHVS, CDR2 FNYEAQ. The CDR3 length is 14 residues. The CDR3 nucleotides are TGTGCCAGCAGCTTAGTAGGAGGGGGCAGTGAAGCTTTCTTT. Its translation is CASSLVGGGSEAFF.

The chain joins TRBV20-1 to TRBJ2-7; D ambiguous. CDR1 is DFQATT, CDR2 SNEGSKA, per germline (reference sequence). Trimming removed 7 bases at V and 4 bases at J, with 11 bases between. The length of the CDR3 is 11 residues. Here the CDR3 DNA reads TGCAGTGTTCCTGACGGATACGAGCAGTACTTC. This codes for CSVPDGYEQYF.